Below, one TCR beta chain is given with its context. The data belong to a study of blood T cell repertoires in COVID-19. Study-level information: From the United States, Italy and Spain came samples of acute and convalescent COVID-19. From T cells, B-cell-depleted T cells, or PBMCs came the material, which was cDNA or gDNA.

In the original workflow: Reference gene primer amplification in the assay estimated nucleated cell counts. Measured with immunoSEQ multiplex PCR; TCRdb has only the in-frame clones, and not every one. V and J calls plus clone size are reproduced from that table; the DNA served to infer D and trimming. The sample holds roughly 190,000 clones, 70% to 90% seen once. V lost 4 bases to trimming and J lost 5 bases; unmatched junction nucleotides: 10. The CDR3 spans 14 residues. CDR1 and CDR2 from the germline V gene are SQVTM and ANQGSEA. This receptor was identified in a woman between 40 and 50 years old who had recovered from COVID-19. Material: peripheral blood. The genes are TRBV29-1 and TRBJ1-1; 7 bases match TRBD1. CDR3 sequence reads: CSVVSRGLGTEAFF. The DNA of the CDR3 is TGCAGCGTTGTTTCGAGGGGGCTGGGGACTGAAGCTTTCTTT.